The rows below give T cell receptor beta chains drawn from one sample of a study of CD8+ T cells in alopecia areata. Using immunoSEQ multiplex PCR, the repertoire was profiled, and TCRdb retains in-frame clones only, with some absent. The sample lists around 180,000 clones; 60% were seen once. Material: CD4+ T cells sorted from blood, obtained at week 24, from a patient treated with tofacitinib. The receptor source for this set is a human donor with alopecia areata. Each CDR3 is given with its conserved first and last residue. Fields, in order: CDR3 DNA, CDR3 protein, clone size, D gene, V gene, J gene, CDR3 length. A D gene is named only where the DNA matches it firmly. Clone sizes are given selectively: once, few, many, or a class where the clone is expanded.

cdr3_nt: TGTGCCAGCAGTGAATTATCGGGGGCTACCTACAATGAGCAGTTCTTC
cdr3_aa: CASSELSGATYNEQFF
clone_size: NA
d_call: NA
v_call: TRBV25-1
j_call: TRBJ2-1
cdr3_length: 16

cdr3_nt: TGCGCCAGCAGCCAAGGCCCCGGGGACAGGGGAGCAGATACGCAGTATTTT
cdr3_aa: CASSQGPGDRGADTQYF
clone_size: NA
d_call: TRBD1
v_call: TRBV4-1
j_call: TRBJ2-3
cdr3_length: 17

cdr3_nt: TGTGCCTGGAGTAGGGACAGGGGCAATTCACCCCTCCACTTT
cdr3_aa: CAWSRDRGNSPLHF
clone_size: NA
d_call: TRBD1
v_call: TRBV30
j_call: TRBJ1-6
cdr3_length: 14

cdr3_nt: TGTGCCTGGAGTGTACCCCGAACAAGACTGACCGGGGAGCTGTTTTTT
cdr3_aa: CAWSVPRTRLTGELFF
clone_size: NA
d_call: NA
v_call: TRBV30
j_call: TRBJ2-2
cdr3_length: 16

cdr3_nt: TGTGCCTGGAGTCAGGGTCCCTACGAGCAGTACTTC
cdr3_aa: CAWSQGPYEQYF
clone_size: NA
d_call: NA
v_call: TRBV30
j_call: TRBJ2-7
cdr3_length: 12

cdr3_nt: TGTGCCAGCGCCAGGCTTGGTAATAATTCACCCCTCCACTTT
cdr3_aa: CASARLGNNSPLHF
clone_size: NA
d_call: NA
v_call: TRBV2
j_call: TRBJ1-6
cdr3_length: 14

cdr3_nt: TGTGCTAGTGGACTCGGGGGGGCAGGGCACTCCGAGACCCAGTACTTC
cdr3_aa: CASGLGGAGHSETQYF
clone_size: few
d_call: TRBD2
v_call: TRBV12-5
j_call: TRBJ2-5
cdr3_length: 16

cdr3_nt: TGTGCCTGGAGTCCTTTGCAGAACACTGAAGCTTTCTTT
cdr3_aa: CAWSPLQNTEAFF
clone_size: NA
d_call: NA
v_call: TRBV30
j_call: TRBJ1-1
cdr3_length: 13

cdr3_nt: TGTGCCAGTAGTAACGGACAGGGGTCGAGCACCGGGGAGCTGTTTTTT
cdr3_aa: CASSNGQGSSTGELFF
clone_size: NA
d_call: TRBD1
v_call: TRBV19
j_call: TRBJ2-2
cdr3_length: 16

cdr3_nt: TGTGCCAGCAGCTTGCCGGGGACGTCCGAGCAGTACTTC
cdr3_aa: CASSLPGTSEQYF
clone_size: many
d_call: NA
v_call: TRBV5-8
j_call: TRBJ2-7
cdr3_length: 13

cdr3_nt: TGTGCCATCAGTGAGTCGAGGGGACAGCCGAAGCCCCAGCATTTT
cdr3_aa: CAISESRGQPKPQHF
clone_size: NA
d_call: TRBD1
v_call: TRBV10-3
j_call: TRBJ1-5
cdr3_length: 15

cdr3_nt: TGTGCCAGCTCACCACCGCCGGGACAGGGAGGAGAAAAACTGTTTTTT
cdr3_aa: CASSPPPGQGGEKLFF
clone_size: few
d_call: TRBD1
v_call: TRBV18
j_call: TRBJ1-4
cdr3_length: 16

cdr3_nt: TGTGCCAGCAGCTCCCGACCTTCCTACGAGCAGTACTTC
cdr3_aa: CASSSRPSYEQYF
clone_size: NA
d_call: NA
v_call: TRBV9
j_call: TRBJ2-7
cdr3_length: 13

cdr3_nt: TGTGCCATCAGTGGCAGTGTCTACGAGCAGTACTTC
cdr3_aa: CAISGSVYEQYF
clone_size: few
d_call: NA
v_call: TRBV10-3
j_call: TRBJ2-7
cdr3_length: 12

cdr3_nt: TGTGCCTGGAGTGGTGTTGGGAGGGGAAGGTCCTATGGCTACACCTTC
cdr3_aa: CAWSGVGRGRSYGYTF
clone_size: NA
d_call: NA
v_call: TRBV30
j_call: TRBJ1-2
cdr3_length: 16

cdr3_nt: TGTGCCAGCGGGACAGCCTATGGCTACACCTTC
cdr3_aa: CASGTAYGYTF
clone_size: NA
d_call: TRBD1
v_call: TRBV28
j_call: TRBJ1-2
cdr3_length: 11

cdr3_nt: TGTGCCAGCAGCTTAGATGTAGGTTTACAATCCATGTTT
cdr3_aa: CASSLDVGLQSMF
clone_size: NA
d_call: NA
v_call: TRBV11-2
j_call: TRBJ1-1
cdr3_length: 13

cdr3_nt: TGTGCCAGCAGCTACCAGGGACCTGGCTACACCTTC
cdr3_aa: CASSYQGPGYTF
clone_size: NA
d_call: NA
v_call: TRBV7-9
j_call: TRBJ1-2
cdr3_length: 12

cdr3_nt: TGTGCCAGCAGCTACGGGACAGGAAAGACCCAGTACTTC
cdr3_aa: CASSYGTGKTQYF
clone_size: NA
d_call: TRBD1
v_call: TRBV5-6
j_call: TRBJ2-5
cdr3_length: 13

cdr3_nt: TGCAGCACGGGAGGGCAGGGGGCTCCAGAGGAGACCCAGTACTTC
cdr3_aa: CSTGGQGAPEETQYF
clone_size: NA
d_call: NA
v_call: TRBV29-1
j_call: TRBJ2-5
cdr3_length: 15

cdr3_nt: TGTGCCAGTAGTACCACCGGGACAGTCTATGGCTACACCTTC
cdr3_aa: CASSTTGTVYGYTF
clone_size: NA
d_call: TRBD1
v_call: TRBV19
j_call: TRBJ1-2
cdr3_length: 14

cdr3_nt: TGTGCCAGTAGTACAAATGACAGGTATTCGGGCAATCAGCCCCAGCATTTT
cdr3_aa: CASSTNDRYSGNQPQHF
clone_size: NA
d_call: NA
v_call: TRBV19
j_call: TRBJ1-5
cdr3_length: 17

cdr3_nt: TGTGCCAGCAGCCCCAGAGGATCCGGGGCCAACGTCCTGACTTTC
cdr3_aa: CASSPRGSGANVLTF
clone_size: few
d_call: NA
v_call: TRBV6-5
j_call: TRBJ2-6
cdr3_length: 15

cdr3_nt: TGTGCCAGCAGCTTGACCGGGGGTCAGCCCCAGCATTTT
cdr3_aa: CASSLTGGQPQHF
clone_size: once
d_call: NA
v_call: TRBV7-3
j_call: TRBJ1-5
cdr3_length: 13

cdr3_nt: TGTGCCTGGAGTGCGTTACCGAACACTGAAGCTTTCTTT
cdr3_aa: CAWSALPNTEAFF
clone_size: NA
d_call: NA
v_call: TRBV30
j_call: TRBJ1-1
cdr3_length: 13

cdr3_nt: TGTGCCAGCAGCTTGCAGTCGGGGTTCATTGAAAAACTGTTTTTT
cdr3_aa: CASSLQSGFIEKLFF
clone_size: NA
d_call: NA
v_call: TRBV5-6
j_call: TRBJ1-4
cdr3_length: 15